Listed below are T cell receptor beta chains from one sample, sequenced in a study of vaccination and CD4 T cells after COVID-19. Each CDR3 protein gets one entry after TCRdb re-called the PCR reads with MiXCR. The sample includes around 15,000 distinct CDR3 sequences, approximately 50% of them seen just once. Their antigens are not known. Sample: CD4+ T cells from blood, cultured in vitro, taken before SARS-CoV-2 vaccination. These receptors were taken from a human donor who had recovered from COVID-19. Both conserved end residues are part of each CDR3. D genes are given only for firm matches. Clone size is given for some rows only: seen once, a few or many times, or a class if the clone is expanded.

J: TRBJ2-7; V: TRBV7-2; D: .; size: few; DNA: TGTGCCAGCAGCTTCCAGGGGGGCTACGAGCAGTACTTC; CDR3: CASSFQGGYEQYF
J: TRBJ2-4; V: TRBV19; D: .; size: .; DNA: TGTGCCAGTAGTATAGATCTAGGCAGCAAAAACATTCAGTACTTC; CDR3: CASSIDLGSKNIQYF
J: TRBJ2-1; V: TRBV30; D: .; size: .; DNA: TGTGCCTGGACCTTAACCGGGAGCCAAGATAATGAGCAGTTCTTC; CDR3: CAWTLTGSQDNEQFF
J: TRBJ2-5; V: TRBV19; D: .; size: .; DNA: TGTGCCAGTAGTAGCCAAGAGACCCAGTACTTC; CDR3: CASSSQETQYF
J: TRBJ1-1; V: TRBV4-2; D: .; size: few; DNA: TGTGCCAGCAGCCAAGAGGCCCGGACTGAAGCTTTCTTT; CDR3: CASSQEARTEAFF
J: TRBJ1-1; V: TRBV29-1; D: .; size: .; DNA: TGCAGCGGCACGTCTAACACTGAAGCTTTCTTT; CDR3: CSGTSNTEAFF
J: TRBJ1-6; V: TRBV7-2; D: .; size: few; DNA: TGTGCCAGCAGCCTCGGGGGGGGAACAGGAAATTCACCCCTCCACTTT; CDR3: CASSLGGGTGNSPLHF
J: TRBJ1-6; V: TRBV6-5; D: .; size: .; DNA: TGTGCCAGCAGTTACGTGCCAGATATCAATTCACCCCTCCACTTT; CDR3: CASSYVPDINSPLHF
J: TRBJ1-5; V: TRBV7-9; D: TRBD1; size: .; DNA: TGTGCCAGCAGCCAGGGGGCTAATCAGCCCCAGCATTTT; CDR3: CASSQGANQPQHF
J: TRBJ1-2; V: TRBV28; D: TRBD1; size: .; DNA: TGTGCCAGCAGTTTCGCCCCGACAGGGATAGATGGCTACACCTTC; CDR3: CASSFAPTGIDGYTF
J: TRBJ1-2; V: TRBV7-2; D: TRBD1; size: few; DNA: TGTGCCAGCAGACCCGGGACAGGGGAAGGCGGCTACACCTTC; CDR3: CASRPGTGEGGYTF
J: TRBJ1-2; V: TRBV6-1; D: TRBD1; size: .; DNA: TGTGCCAGCAGCTCCGGGACAGGGGGTGGCTACACCTTC; CDR3: CASSSGTGGGYTF
J: TRBJ2-7; V: TRBV20-1; D: .; size: few; DNA: TGCAGCACCCGGGAGTACGAGCAGTACTTC; CDR3: CSTREYEQYF
J: TRBJ1-6; V: TRBV19; D: TRBD1; size: .; DNA: TGTGCCAGTAGCCCGGGACAGCATAATTCACCCCTCCACTTT; CDR3: CASSPGQHNSPLHF
J: TRBJ2-4; V: TRBV27; D: .; size: few; DNA: TGTGCCAACATGGGGGAGGCAAACATTCAGTACTTC; CDR3: CANMGEANIQYF
J: TRBJ1-2; V: TRBV6-5; D: .; size: .; DNA: TGTGCCAGCAGTTACGGGACTCAGGAAAGCTACACCTTC; CDR3: CASSYGTQESYTF
J: TRBJ2-7; V: TRBV6-1; D: TRBD1; size: .; DNA: TGTGCCAGCAGAAGAACAGGGACAGCAATCTCCTACGAGCAGTACTTC; CDR3: CASRRTGTAISYEQYF
J: TRBJ1-2; V: TRBV6-1; D: TRBD1; size: .; DNA: TGTGCCAGCAGTGACCGACAGGGGGCTCTTTACTATGGCTACACCTTC; CDR3: CASSDRQGALYYGYTF
J: TRBJ1-1; V: TRBV27; D: TRBD1; size: few; DNA: TGTGCCAGCAGTCGGGACAGGGGTTTTGGTGAAGCTTTCTTT; CDR3: CASSRDRGFGEAFF
J: TRBJ2-7; V: TRBV20-1; D: .; size: .; DNA: TGCAGTGCCAGGGTGGACTATGCCTACGAGCAGTACTTC; CDR3: CSARVDYAYEQYF
J: TRBJ2-3; V: TRBV2; D: TRBD2; size: .; DNA: TGTGCCAGCAGGAGACTAGCCGTCACAGATACGCAGTATTTT; CDR3: CASRRLAVTDTQYF
J: TRBJ1-1; V: TRBV20-1; D: .; size: .; DNA: TGCAGTGCTAGGGATGGACGGGGGACTTTCTTT; CDR3: CSARDGRGTFF
J: TRBJ2-1; V: TRBV7-8; D: TRBD2; size: few; DNA: TGTGCCAGCAGCCCTAGGACTAGCGGGATTGAGCAGTTCTTC; CDR3: CASSPRTSGIEQFF
J: TRBJ1-2; V: TRBV12-3/TRBV12-4; D: .; size: .; DNA: TGTGCCAGCAGTTTATCCCAGGGCTATGGCTACACCTTC; CDR3: CASSLSQGYGYTF
J: TRBJ1-2; V: TRBV7-9; D: .; size: .; DNA: TGTGCCAGCAGATCCAAATCAGGGTGGTCATACTATGGCTACACCTTC; CDR3: CASRSKSGWSYYGYTF
J: TRBJ2-1; V: TRBV7-7; D: TRBD1; size: .; DNA: TGTGCCAGCAGCCGGACAGGGGTCAGTGAGCAGTTCTTC; CDR3: CASSRTGVSEQFF
J: TRBJ2-1; V: TRBV7-3; D: TRBD2; size: .; DNA: TGTGCCAGCAGCTTTGCGGGAGTGGGCAATGAGCAGTTCTTC; CDR3: CASSFAGVGNEQFF
J: TRBJ2-7; V: TRBV20-1; D: TRBD2; size: .; DNA: TGCAGTGGATTAGGACTAGCGCCTCACTACGAGCAGTACTTC; CDR3: CSGLGLAPHYEQYF
J: TRBJ1-6; V: TRBV11-3; D: .; size: .; DNA: TGTGCCAGCAGCTTAGATCCGGGTATTAATTCACCCCTCCACTTT; CDR3: CASSLDPGINSPLHF
J: TRBJ1-1; V: TRBV25-1; D: .; size: .; DNA: TGTGCCAGCAGGAAATCCTACTCGATGAGTGAAGCTTTCTTT; CDR3: CASRKSYSMSEAFF
J: TRBJ2-3; V: TRBV7-9; D: TRBD1; size: few; DNA: TGTGCCAGCAGCCCCGGGACAGGGGCAGATACGCAGTATTTT; CDR3: CASSPGTGADTQYF
J: TRBJ1-5; V: TRBV20-1; D: .; size: few; DNA: TGCAGTGCTAGTTCAGGGCGCGATCAGCCCCAGCATTTT; CDR3: CSASSGRDQPQHF
J: TRBJ1-6; V: TRBV20-1; D: TRBD1; size: .; DNA: TGCAGTGCTAGAGTGGCAGGGGGCCGAGGTAATTCACCCCTCCACTTT; CDR3: CSARVAGGRGNSPLHF
J: TRBJ2-3; V: TRBV7-6; D: .; size: few; DNA: TGTGCCAGCAGCTTGAGAGGGCGCCCGGATACGCAGTATTTT; CDR3: CASSLRGRPDTQYF
J: TRBJ1-2; V: TRBV7-9; D: TRBD1; size: .; DNA: TGTGCCAGCAGCTTAGTGGGGACAGGGGGCGCGTATGGCTACACCTTC; CDR3: CASSLVGTGGAYGYTF
J: TRBJ2-7; V: TRBV6-5; D: .; size: .; DNA: TGTGCCAGCAGTTACTCCCCCGCAAGTCGGAGCTCCTACGAGCAGTACTTC; CDR3: CASSYSPASRSSYEQYF
J: TRBJ1-1; V: TRBV20-1; D: TRBD1; size: few; DNA: TGCAGTGCTTTACGGACAGGACGGAACACTGAAGCTTTCTTT; CDR3: CSALRTGRNTEAFF
J: TRBJ1-1; V: TRBV6-1; D: .; size: .; DNA: TGTGCCAGCAGTGTGGACCGCGGACCTGAAGCTTTCTTT; CDR3: CASSVDRGPEAFF
J: TRBJ2-5; V: TRBV21-1; D: .; size: few; DNA: TGTGCCAGCAGCGCCCGGGGACAGGGTATCGAGACCCAGTACTTC; CDR3: CASSARGQGIETQYF
J: TRBJ2-7; V: TRBV12-3/TRBV12-4; D: .; size: .; DNA: TGTGCCAGCAGTTTAGGTGCCAGGAGAACAGTCCAGTACTTC; CDR3: CASSLGARRTVQYF
J: TRBJ1-5; V: TRBV19; D: .; size: .; DNA: TGTGCCAGTAGTTCCCAGACCGATCAGCCCCAGCATTTT; CDR3: CASSSQTDQPQHF
J: TRBJ2-7; V: TRBV20-1; D: TRBD2; size: medium-sized; DNA: TGCAGTGCTAGAGATGCCGGGGGGGCTTACGAGCAGTACTTC; CDR3: CSARDAGGAYEQYF
J: TRBJ2-3; V: TRBV11-3; D: .; size: few; DNA: TGTGCCAGCAGCCCAAGGGGACTTAGCACAGATACGCAGTATTTT; CDR3: CASSPRGLSTDTQYF
J: TRBJ1-5; V: TRBV7-8; D: .; size: .; DNA: TGTGCCAGCAGCTTAGAAGGTCAACAGGGTATAAATCAGCCCCAGCATTTT; CDR3: CASSLEGQQGINQPQHF
J: TRBJ2-3; V: TRBV5-1; D: .; size: .; DNA: TGCGCCAGCAGCTTGGCAACAGATACGCAGTATTTT; CDR3: CASSLATDTQYF
J: TRBJ2-5; V: TRBV28; D: .; size: .; DNA: TGTGCCAGCAGTAAGGGGGGATCTCGGGAGACCCAGTACTTC; CDR3: CASSKGGSRETQYF
J: TRBJ1-5; V: TRBV6-1; D: TRBD1; size: few; DNA: TGTGCCAGCAGTCCCGGACAGGGAGGTTATCAGCCCCAGCATTTT; CDR3: CASSPGQGGYQPQHF
J: TRBJ2-7; V: TRBV5-4; D: TRBD1; size: .; DNA: TGTGCCAGCAGCTTGGGACAGGGGGACGAGCAGTACTTC; CDR3: CASSLGQGDEQYF
J: TRBJ1-1; V: TRBV7-2; D: .; size: .; DNA: TGTGCCAGCAGCTTAGAACCAGGAAGGAACACTGAAGCTTTCTTT; CDR3: CASSLEPGRNTEAFF
J: TRBJ1-1; V: TRBV19; D: .; size: once; DNA: TGTGCCAGTTTGGTGAACACTGAAGCTTTCTTT; CDR3: CASLVNTEAFF
J: TRBJ2-5; V: TRBV27; D: TRBD1; size: .; DNA: TGTGCCAGCAGGACAGGGGCGACAGAGACCCAGTACTTC; CDR3: CASRTGATETQYF
J: TRBJ1-3; V: TRBV6-5; D: .; size: .; DNA: TGTGCCAGCAGTTACCGGGTGGGGAGTCACTCTGGAAACACCATATATTTT; CDR3: CASSYRVGSHSGNTIYF
J: TRBJ1-5; V: TRBV20-1; D: .; size: .; DNA: TGCAGTGCTAGCCCTACCTCGGATCAGCCCCAGCATTTT; CDR3: CSASPTSDQPQHF
J: TRBJ1-1; V: TRBV6-1; D: .; size: .; DNA: TGTGCCAGCAGTCGACAGGTTGAAGCTTTCTTT; CDR3: CASSRQVEAFF
J: TRBJ1-6; V: TRBV7-2; D: TRBD1; size: .; DNA: TGTGCCAGCAGCCGGGCGACAGGGGACTATTCACCCCTCCACTTT; CDR3: CASSRATGDYSPLHF